This T cell receptor beta chain was found in a study of technical replicates of blood from a few donors. V dropped 0 bases and J dropped 3 bases, with 12 bases sitting between them. The CDR3 totals 15 residues. Looked up from germline, CDR1 is LGHNA and CDR2 is YSLEER. TCRdb keeps only in-frame clones here, not all; method: immunoSEQ multiplex PCR. The table lists under 100,000 clones, 95% to 97% of them singletons, with around 0.33% in the top ten. This receptor was obtained from a human donor in good health. The material sequenced was T cells isolated from PBMCs. The genes are TRBV4-3 and TRBJ2-7; D is unresolved. In nucleotides, the CDR3 is TGCGCCAGCAGCCAAGATACCCAGGTTTTCTACGAGCAGTACTTC. As protein: CASSQDTQVFYEQYF.